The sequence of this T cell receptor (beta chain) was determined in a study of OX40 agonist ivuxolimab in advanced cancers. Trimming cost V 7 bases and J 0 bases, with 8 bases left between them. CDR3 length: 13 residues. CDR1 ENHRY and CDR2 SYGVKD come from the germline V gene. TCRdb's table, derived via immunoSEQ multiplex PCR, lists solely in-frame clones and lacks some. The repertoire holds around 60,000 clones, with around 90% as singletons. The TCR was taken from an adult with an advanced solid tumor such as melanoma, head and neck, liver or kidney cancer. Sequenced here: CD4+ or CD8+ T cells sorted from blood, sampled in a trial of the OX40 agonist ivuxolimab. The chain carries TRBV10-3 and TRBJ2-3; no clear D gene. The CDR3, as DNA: TGTGCCATCATAAGGGCTAGCACAGATACGCAGTATTTT. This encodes CAIIRASTDTQYF.